The 19 T cell receptor beta chains below come from one sample, sequenced in a study of cytomegalovirus exposure and HLA in healthy donors. The PCR made use of 60 Vbeta and 13 Jbeta primers. Measured with immunoSEQ multiplex PCR; TCRdb has only the in-frame clones, and not every one. The data hold 150,000 to 200,000 clones, with about 90% observed a single time. The sequenced sample was PBMCs. These receptors were obtained from a girl under three years old in good health and CMV-seronegative.

This rearrangement joins TRBV9 to TRBJ1-1; 9 nucleotides match TRBD1. The CDR3 runs 15 residues. Germline V gene lookup returns CDR1 SGDLS and CDR2 YYNGEE. The V and J ends lost 0 bases and 5 bases, in that order; junction bases with no gene match: 5. The CDR3 reads CASSVVGTGRTEAFF. In DNA, the CDR3 is TGTGCCAGCAGCGTAGTTGGGACAGGGAGAACTGAAGCTTTCTTT.

The chain is built from TRBV4-3 and TRBJ2-1; TRBD2 matches at 10 bases. This CDR3 spans 12 amino acids. The trim removed 4 bases at V and 9 bases at J, leaving 0 bases unmatched. CDR1 is LGHNA, CDR2 YSLEER, per germline. The CDR3 DNA sequence: TGCGCCAGCAGCCCTAGCGGGAGTGAGCAGTTCTTC. Translation gives CASSPSGSEQFF.

The J gene is TRBJ1-2, the V gene TRBV22-1. TRBV22-1 is assigned pseudogene status. This CDR3 comprises 13 residues. The DNA for the CDR3 is TGTCCTGGGAGCGGTGCACTGCAAAATGGCTACACCTTC. It specifies CPGSGALQNGYTF.

This clone has a handful of counts. V gene TRBV5-6 combines with J gene TRBJ2-3, with 7 bases fitting TRBD2. V was clipped by 2 bases and J by 3 bases; unmatched bases: 9. Germline V lookup: CDR1 SGHDT, CDR2 YYEEEE. The CDR3 runs 16 residues. CDR3 sequence: CASSFVRGRPTDTQYF. As DNA, the CDR3 is TGTGCCAGCAGCTTCGTGCGCGGGAGACCGACAGATACGCAGTATTTT.

This clone has only one observation. V is TRBV7-6 and J is TRBJ2-2; D is uncertain. Trimming left V 4 bases short and J 2 bases short, with 14 bases between. CDR3 size: 16 residues. Germline CDR1 is SGHVS and CDR2 is FNYEAQ. Written as DNA, the CDR3 is TGTGCCAGCAGCTCTTATCCCGTTCGTAACACCGGGGAGCTGTTTTTT. Translating gives CASSSYPVRNTGELFF. Supplemented by reference TRBV7-6 and TRBJ2-2, the full variable domain reads GAGVSQSPRYKVTKRGQDVALRCDPISGHVSLYWYRQALGQGPEFLTYFNYEAQQDKSGLPNDRFSAERPEGSISTLTIQRTEQRDSAMYRCASSSYPVRNTGELFFGEGSRLTVL.

The chain recombines TRBV5-6 with TRBJ2-7; D is unresolved. In germline, CDR1 is SGHDT, CDR2 YYEEEE. CDR3 length equals 13 residues. V gave up 4 bases and J gave up 2 bases, with 10 bases separating them. The CDR3 loop reads CASSPAEAYEQYF. The CDR3 coding sequence is TGTGCCAGCAGCCCGGCCGAGGCCTACGAGCAGTACTTC.

The chain couples TRBV19 to TRBJ1-6, with 9 bases aligning to TRBD1. V dropped 4 bases and J dropped 10; count of bases not matched to a gene: 5. CDR1 and CDR2 from the germline V gene are LNHDA and SQIVND (reference sequence). CDR3 length equals 14 residues. CDR3 residues: CASSTDRGDSPLHF. The DNA of the CDR3 is TGTGCCAGTAGTACCGACAGGGGGGACTCACCCCTCCACTTT.

V gene TRBV25-1 combines with J gene TRBJ1-5, with 9 bases lining up with TRBD1. The V gene end was trimmed by 5 bases and the J gene end by 2 bases; junction bases not matched to a gene: 10. Germline V lookup: CDR1 MGHDK, CDR2 SYGVNS. The CDR3 contains 17 residues. The DNA of the CDR3 is TGTGCCAGCAGTTCCCGGGACAGGGTGATGGGCAATCAGCCCCAGCATTTT. Its translation: CASSSRDRVMGNQPQHF.

The genes are TRBV6-1 and TRBJ1-2; D gene ambiguous. V lost 4 bases and J lost 3, with 9 bases in between. The CDR3 sequence is 13 residues long. Germline assignment: CDR1 MNHNS and CDR2 SASEGT. Here the CDR3 reads CASSVPNYYGYTF. The DNA of the CDR3 is TGTGCCAGCAGTGTCCCAAACTACTATGGCTACACCTTC.

The chain recombines TRBV6-5 with TRBJ2-5; 12 nucleotides align to TRBD2. The germline gives CDR1 MNHEY, CDR2 SVGAGI. V shed 6 bases and J 4 bases; nucleotides not matched to a gene: 6. The CDR3 covers 15 residues. CDR3 amino acids: CASRPLAGGGETQYF. The CDR3 nucleotides read TGTGCCAGCAGACCACTAGCGGGAGGAGGAGAGACCCAGTACTTC.

This clone was seen a handful of times. V and J are TRBV5-4 and TRBJ2-7, with 9 bases that match TRBD2. CDR3 length: 15 amino acids. Trimming at V came to 0 bases and at J to 6 bases, leaving 7 bases not matched to a gene. Germline assignment: CDR1 SGHNT and CDR2 YYREEE (reference sequence). In nucleotides, the CDR3 is TGTGCCAGCAGCTTGGCGACTAGCGGAAGGGGCGAGCAGTACTTC. Residues: CASSLATSGRGEQYF.

On this clone: Other DNA sequences in the same sample also yield this CDR3. CDR3 coding DNA: TGTGCCAGCAGTTACGACAGCAACTATGGCTACACCTTC. Its protein product is CASSYDSNYGYTF. The chain employs TRBV6-6 and TRBJ1-2; weak D call: TRBD1 (5 bases). CDR1 and CDR2 from the germline V gene are MNHNY and SVGAGI (reference sequence). The CDR3 runs to 13 residues. V dropped 2 bases and J dropped 2 bases, with 6 bases sitting between them.

The gene calls are TRBV27 and TRBJ2-7; TRBD2 is a possible D gene (5 bases). This CDR3 has 13 residues. Trimming left V 7 bases short and J 6 bases short, with 16 bases between. Germline V lookup: CDR1 MNHEY, CDR2 SMNVEV (reference sequence). This CDR3 is CASMGARVGEQYF. The CDR3, as DNA: TGTGCCAGCATGGGAGCGCGGGTTGGCGAGCAGTACTTC.

The rearrangement links TRBV9 to TRBJ1-6, with D uncertain. This CDR3 contains 13 residues. Germline lookup yields CDR1 SGDLS and CDR2 YYNGEE. V was clipped by 1 base and J by 5 bases, with 4 bases between them. CDR3 nucleotide sequence: TGTGCCAGCAGCGTACAGAATAATTCACCCCTCCACTTT. Translated, it gives CASSVQNNSPLHF.

This chain joins TRBV5-1 and TRBJ1-1; weak D call: TRBD1 (6 bases). Trimming cost V 1 base and J 3 bases, with 10 bases left between them. Germline CDR1 reads SGHRS; CDR2 reads YFSETQ. This CDR3 comprises 14 residues. This CDR3 is CASSLKGEHTEAFF. The DNA for the CDR3 is TGCGCCAGCAGCTTGAAGGGGGAGCACACTGAAGCTTTCTTT.

The J gene is TRBJ1-5, the V gene TRBV6-1, with 7 bases matching TRBD1. Germline V lookup: CDR1 MNHNS, CDR2 SASEGT. The V and J ends lost 10 bases and 6 bases, in that order; junction bases with no gene match: 12. This CDR3 region has 14 residues. The CDR3 nucleotides are TGTGCCACCCAATCTGAGACAGGGCGTCAGCCCCAGCATTTT. Its translation: CATQSETGRQPQHF.

This chain connects TRBV6-5 to TRBJ1-1; 9 bases line up with TRBD1. The CDR3 has 16 residues. In germline, CDR1 is MNHEY, CDR2 SVGAGI. J lost 0 bases, V lost 0 bases, and 2 bases had no gene match. The DNA of the CDR3 is TGTGCCAGCAGTTACTCACAGGGGGCCTTGAACACTGAAGCTTTCTTT. Protein: CASSYSQGALNTEAFF.

The chain has TRBV7-3 and TRBJ2-3; TRBD1 matches 12 bases. V lost 6 bases, J lost 3 bases, and 4 bases stayed unmatched. The CDR3 has 15 residues. CDR1 SGHTA and CDR2 FQGTGA come from the germline V gene. CDR3 residues: CASSSGQGATDTQYF. The CDR3 DNA reads as TGTGCCAGCAGTTCGGGACAGGGGGCGACAGATACGCAGTATTTT.

This chain links TRBV5-1 with TRBJ2-5; TRBD2 is a possible D gene (6 bases). Trimming shortened V by 2 bases and J by 5 bases, and 16 bases separated the two germline ends. Germline-derived CDR1 and CDR2 are SGHRS and YFSETQ. This CDR3 comprises 15 residues. CDR3 nucleotides: TGCGCCAGCAGCTTTCGGGGGAGTCGCGGGGAGACCCAGTACTTC. This sequence encodes CASSFRGSRGETQYF. The full variable domain, in which reference TRBV5-1 and TRBJ2-5 provide the parts outside the CDR3, is KAGVTQTPRYLIKTRGQQVTLSCSPISGHRSVSWYQQTPGQGLQFLFEYFSETQRNKGNFPGRFSGRQFSNSRSEMNVSTLELGDSALYLCASSFRGSRGETQYFGPGTRLLVL.